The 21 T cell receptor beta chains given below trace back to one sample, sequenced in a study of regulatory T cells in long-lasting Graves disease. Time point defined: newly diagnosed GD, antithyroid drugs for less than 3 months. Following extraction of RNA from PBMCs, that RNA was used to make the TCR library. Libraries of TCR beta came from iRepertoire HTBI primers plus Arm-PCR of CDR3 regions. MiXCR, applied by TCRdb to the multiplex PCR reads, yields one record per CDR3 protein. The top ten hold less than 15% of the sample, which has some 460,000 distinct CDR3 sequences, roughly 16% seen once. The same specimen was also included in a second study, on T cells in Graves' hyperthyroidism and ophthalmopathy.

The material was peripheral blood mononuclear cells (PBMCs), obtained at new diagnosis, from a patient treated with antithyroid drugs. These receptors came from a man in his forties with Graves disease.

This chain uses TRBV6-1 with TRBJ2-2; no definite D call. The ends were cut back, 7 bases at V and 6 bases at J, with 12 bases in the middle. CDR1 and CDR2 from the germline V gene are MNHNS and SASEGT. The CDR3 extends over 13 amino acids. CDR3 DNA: TGTGCCAGCATCCCTACAGAGTCCGGGGAGCTGTTTTTT. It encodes CASIPTESGELFF.

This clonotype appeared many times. CDR3 in amino acids: CAVTSSFSPASGRPTDTQYF. As DNA, the CDR3 is TGTGCCGTCACCAGCAGTTTCAGCCCGGCTAGCGGGAGGCCCACAGATACGCAGTATTTT. The chain is built from TRBV12-3 or TRBV12-4 and TRBJ2-3, with 11 bases aligning to TRBD2. There are 20 residues in the CDR3. With 11 bases clipped from V and 2 bases from J, the junction kept 24 bases outside the gene matches.

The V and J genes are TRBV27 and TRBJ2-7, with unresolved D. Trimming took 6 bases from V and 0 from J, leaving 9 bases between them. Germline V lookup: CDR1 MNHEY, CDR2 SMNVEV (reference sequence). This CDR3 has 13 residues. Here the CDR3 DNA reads TGTGCCAGCAGAACTCTAAGCTCCTACGAGCAGTACTTC. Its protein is CASRTLSSYEQYF.

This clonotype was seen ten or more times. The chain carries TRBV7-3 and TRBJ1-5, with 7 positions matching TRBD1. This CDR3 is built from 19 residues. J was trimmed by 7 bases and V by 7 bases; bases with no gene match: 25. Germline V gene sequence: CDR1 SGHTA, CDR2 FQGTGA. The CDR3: CASTTQHDRVPPQRQPQHF. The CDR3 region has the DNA TGTGCCAGCACCACCCAGCACGACAGGGTCCCCCCGCAACGGCAGCCCCAGCATTTT. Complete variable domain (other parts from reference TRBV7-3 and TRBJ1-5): GAGVSQTPSNKVTEKGKYVELRCDPISGHTALYWYRQSLGQGPEFLIYFQGTGAADDSGLPNDRFFAVRPEGSVSTLKIQRTERGDSAVYLCASTTQHDRVPPQRQPQHFGDGTRLSIL.

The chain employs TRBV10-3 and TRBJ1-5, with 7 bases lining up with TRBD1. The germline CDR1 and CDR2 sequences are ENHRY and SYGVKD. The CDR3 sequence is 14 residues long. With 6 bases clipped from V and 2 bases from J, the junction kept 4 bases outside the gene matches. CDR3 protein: CAISTGTGNQPQHF. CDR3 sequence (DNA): TGTGCCATCAGCACCGGGACAGGCAATCAGCCCCAGCATTTT.

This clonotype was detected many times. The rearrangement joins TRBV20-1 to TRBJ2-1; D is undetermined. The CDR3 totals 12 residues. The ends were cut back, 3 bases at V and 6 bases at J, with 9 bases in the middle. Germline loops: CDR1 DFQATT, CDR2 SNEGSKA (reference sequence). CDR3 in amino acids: CSARRLTNEQFF. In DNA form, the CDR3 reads TGCAGTGCTAGGCGACTGACCAATGAGCAGTTCTTC.

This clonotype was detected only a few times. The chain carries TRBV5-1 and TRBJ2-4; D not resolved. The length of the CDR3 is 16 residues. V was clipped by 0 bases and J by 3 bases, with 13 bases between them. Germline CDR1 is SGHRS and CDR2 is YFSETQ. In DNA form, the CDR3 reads TGCGCCAGCAGCTTGGGGATGAGGTTTGACAAAAACATTCAGTACTTC. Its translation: CASSLGMRFDKNIQYF.

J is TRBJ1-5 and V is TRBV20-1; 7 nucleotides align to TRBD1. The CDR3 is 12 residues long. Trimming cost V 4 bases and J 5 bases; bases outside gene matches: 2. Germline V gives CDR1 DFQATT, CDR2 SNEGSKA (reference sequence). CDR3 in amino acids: CSAKTGDQPQHF. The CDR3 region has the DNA TGCAGTGCTAAAACAGGGGATCAGCCCCAGCATTTT.

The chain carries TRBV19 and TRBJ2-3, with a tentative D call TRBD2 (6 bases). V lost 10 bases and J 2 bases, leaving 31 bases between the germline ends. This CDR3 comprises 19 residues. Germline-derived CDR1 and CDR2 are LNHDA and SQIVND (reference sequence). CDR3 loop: CATKSIGKPGLKYTDTQYF. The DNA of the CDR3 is TGTGCCACCAAGTCCATAGGGAAGCCGGGACTCAAGTACACAGATACGCAGTATTTT. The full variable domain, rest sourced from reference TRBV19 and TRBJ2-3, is DGGITQSPKYLFRKEGQNVTLSCEQNLNHDAMYWYRQDPGQGLRLIYYSQIVNDFQKGDIAEGYSVSREKKESFPLTVTSAQKNPTAFYLCATKSIGKPGLKYTDTQYFGPGTRLTVL.

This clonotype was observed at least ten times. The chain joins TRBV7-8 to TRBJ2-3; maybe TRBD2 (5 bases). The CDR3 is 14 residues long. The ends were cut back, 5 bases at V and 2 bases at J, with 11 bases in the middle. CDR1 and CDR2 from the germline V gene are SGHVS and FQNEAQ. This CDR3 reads CASSPRRDTDTQYF. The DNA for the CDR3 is TGTGCCAGCAGCCCACGCCGGGACACAGATACGCAGTATTTT.

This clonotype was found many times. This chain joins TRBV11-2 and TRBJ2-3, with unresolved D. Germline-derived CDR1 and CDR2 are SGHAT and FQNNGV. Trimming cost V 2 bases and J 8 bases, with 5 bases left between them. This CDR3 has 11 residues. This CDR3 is CASSLYTTQYF. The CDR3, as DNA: TGTGCCAGCAGCTTATATACTACGCAGTATTTT. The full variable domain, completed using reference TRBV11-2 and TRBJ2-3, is EAGVAQSPRYKIIEKRQSVAFWCNPISGHATLYWYQQILGQGPKLLIQFQNNGVVDDSQLPKDRFSAERLKGVDSTLKIQPAKLEDSAVYLCASSLYTTQYFGPGTRLTVL.

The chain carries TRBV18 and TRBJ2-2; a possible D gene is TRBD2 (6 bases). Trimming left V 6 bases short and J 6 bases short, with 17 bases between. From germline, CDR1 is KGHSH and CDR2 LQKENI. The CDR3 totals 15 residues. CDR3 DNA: TGTGCCAGCTCTGCCGGTAGCGGAAGAGCCGGGGAGCTGTTTTTT. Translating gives CASSAGSGRAGELFF.

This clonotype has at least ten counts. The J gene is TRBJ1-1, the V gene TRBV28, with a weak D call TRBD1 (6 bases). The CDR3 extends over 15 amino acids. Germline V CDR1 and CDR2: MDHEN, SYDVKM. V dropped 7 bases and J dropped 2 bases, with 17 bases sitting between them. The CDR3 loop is CASTPYRGANTEAFF. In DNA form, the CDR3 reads TGTGCCAGCACCCCCTACCGGGGGGCAAACACTGAAGCTTTCTTT.

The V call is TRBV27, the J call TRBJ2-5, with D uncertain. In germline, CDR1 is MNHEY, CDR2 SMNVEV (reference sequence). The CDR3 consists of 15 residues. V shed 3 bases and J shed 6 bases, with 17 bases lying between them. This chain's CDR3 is CASSFSPSLVQTQYF. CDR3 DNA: TGTGCCAGCAGTTTCTCCCCGTCCCTGGTACAGACCCAGTACTTC.

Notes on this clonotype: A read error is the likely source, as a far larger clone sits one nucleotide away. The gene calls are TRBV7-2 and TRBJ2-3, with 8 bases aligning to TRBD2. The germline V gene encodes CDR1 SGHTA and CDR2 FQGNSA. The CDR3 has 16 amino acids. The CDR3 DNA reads TGTGTCAGCAGCTTAATGGCGGGAGGTAGCACAGATACGCAGTATTTT. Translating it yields CVSSLMAGGSTDTQYF.

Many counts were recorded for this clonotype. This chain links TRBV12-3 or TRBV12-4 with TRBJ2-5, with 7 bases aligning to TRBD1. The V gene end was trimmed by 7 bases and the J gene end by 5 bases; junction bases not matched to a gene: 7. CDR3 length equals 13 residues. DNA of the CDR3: TGTGCCAGCAACAGGGGTTCCGGGGAGACCCAGTACTTC. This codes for CASNRGSGETQYF.

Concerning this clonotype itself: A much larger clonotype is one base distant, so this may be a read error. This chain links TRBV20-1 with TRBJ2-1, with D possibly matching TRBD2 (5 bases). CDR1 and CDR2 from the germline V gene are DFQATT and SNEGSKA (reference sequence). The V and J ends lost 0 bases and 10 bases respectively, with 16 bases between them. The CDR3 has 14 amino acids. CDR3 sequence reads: CSARDPGKSYEQFF. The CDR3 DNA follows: TGCAGTGCTAGAGATCCGGGGAAATCCTACGAGCAGTTCTTC.

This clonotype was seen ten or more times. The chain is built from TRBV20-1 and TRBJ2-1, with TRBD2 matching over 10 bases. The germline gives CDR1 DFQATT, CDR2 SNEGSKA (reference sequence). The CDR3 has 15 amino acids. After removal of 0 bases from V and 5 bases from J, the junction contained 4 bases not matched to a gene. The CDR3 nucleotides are TGCAGTGCTAGAGATCTAGCGGGGGCCCACAATGAGCAGTTCTTC. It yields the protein CSARDLAGAHNEQFF.

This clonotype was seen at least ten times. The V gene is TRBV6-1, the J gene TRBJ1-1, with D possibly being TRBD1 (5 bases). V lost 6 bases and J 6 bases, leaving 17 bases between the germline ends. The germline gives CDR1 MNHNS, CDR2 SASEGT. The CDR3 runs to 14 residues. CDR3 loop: CASSPNLGTAEAFF. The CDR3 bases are TGTGCCAGCAGCCCGAACCTCGGGACGGCTGAAGCTTTCTTT.

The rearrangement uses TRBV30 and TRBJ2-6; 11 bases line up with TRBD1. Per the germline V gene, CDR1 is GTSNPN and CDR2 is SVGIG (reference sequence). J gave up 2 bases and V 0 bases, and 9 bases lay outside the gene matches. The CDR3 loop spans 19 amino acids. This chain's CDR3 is CAWSVWGDRGLPGANVLTF. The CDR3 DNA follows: TGTGCCTGGAGTGTTTGGGGGGACAGGGGGTTACCTGGGGCCAACGTCCTGACTTTC.

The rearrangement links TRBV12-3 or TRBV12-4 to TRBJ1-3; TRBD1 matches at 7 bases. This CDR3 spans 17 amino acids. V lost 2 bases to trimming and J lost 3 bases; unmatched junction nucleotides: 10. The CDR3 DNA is TGTGCCAGCAGTTTACGGCTAGGGGGCCAGAATGGAAACACCATATATTTT. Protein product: CASSLRLGGQNGNTIYF.